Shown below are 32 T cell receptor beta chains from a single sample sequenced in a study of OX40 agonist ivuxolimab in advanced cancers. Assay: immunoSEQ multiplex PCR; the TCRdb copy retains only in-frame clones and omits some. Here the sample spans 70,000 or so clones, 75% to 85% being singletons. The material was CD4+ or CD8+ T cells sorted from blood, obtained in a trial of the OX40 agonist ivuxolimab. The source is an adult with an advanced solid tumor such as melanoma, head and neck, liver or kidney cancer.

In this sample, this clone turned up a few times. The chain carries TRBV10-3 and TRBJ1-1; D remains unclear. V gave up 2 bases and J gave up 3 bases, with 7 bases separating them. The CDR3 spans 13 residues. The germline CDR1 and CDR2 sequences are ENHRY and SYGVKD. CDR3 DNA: TGTGCCATCAGTGAGAGACTGTACACTGAAGCTTTCTTT. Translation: CAISERLYTEAFF.

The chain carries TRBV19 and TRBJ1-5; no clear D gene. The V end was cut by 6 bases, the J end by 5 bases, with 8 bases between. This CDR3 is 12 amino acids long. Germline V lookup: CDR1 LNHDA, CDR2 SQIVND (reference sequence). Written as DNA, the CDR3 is TGTGCCAGTAGGGCGGGATATCAGCCCCAGCATTTT. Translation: CASRAGYQPQHF. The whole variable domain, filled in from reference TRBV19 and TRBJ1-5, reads DGGITQSPKYLFRKEGQNVTLSCEQNLNHDAMYWYRQDPGQGLRLIYYSQIVNDFQKGDIAEGYSVSREKKESFPLTVTSAQKNPTAFYLCASRAGYQPQHFGDGTRLSIL.

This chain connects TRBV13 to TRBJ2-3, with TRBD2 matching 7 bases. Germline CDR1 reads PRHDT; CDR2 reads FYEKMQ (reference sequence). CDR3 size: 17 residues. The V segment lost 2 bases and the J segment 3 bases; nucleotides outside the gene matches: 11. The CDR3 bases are TGTGCCAGCAGCTTATCGCGGCTAGCGGAGATTACAGATACGCAGTATTTT. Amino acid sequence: CASSLSRLAEITDTQYF. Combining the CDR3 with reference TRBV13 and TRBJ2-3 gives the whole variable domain AAGVIQSPRHLIKEKRETATLKCYPIPRHDTVYWYQQGPGQDPQFLISFYEKMQSDKGSIPDRFSAQQFSDYHSELNMSSLELGDSALYFCASSLSRLAEITDTQYFGPGTRLTVL.

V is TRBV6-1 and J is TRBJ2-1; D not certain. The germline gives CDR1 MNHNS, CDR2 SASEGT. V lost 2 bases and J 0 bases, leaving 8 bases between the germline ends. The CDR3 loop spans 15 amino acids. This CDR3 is CASSETGYSYNEQFF. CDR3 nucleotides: TGTGCCAGCAGTGAAACGGGTTACTCCTACAATGAGCAGTTCTTC.

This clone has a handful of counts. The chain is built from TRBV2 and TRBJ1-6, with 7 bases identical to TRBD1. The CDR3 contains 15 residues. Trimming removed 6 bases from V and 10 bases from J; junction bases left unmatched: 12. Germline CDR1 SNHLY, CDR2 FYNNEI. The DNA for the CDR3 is TGTGCCAGCAGGGCCCAGGGGGTAGATGGATCACCCCTCCACTTT. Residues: CASRAQGVDGSPLHF. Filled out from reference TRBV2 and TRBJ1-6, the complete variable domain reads EPEVTQTPSHQVTQMGQEVILRCVPISNHLYFYWYRQILGQKVEFLVSFYNNEISEKSEIFDDQFSVERPDGSNFTLKIRSTKLEDSAMYFCASRAQGVDGSPLHFGNGTRLTVT.

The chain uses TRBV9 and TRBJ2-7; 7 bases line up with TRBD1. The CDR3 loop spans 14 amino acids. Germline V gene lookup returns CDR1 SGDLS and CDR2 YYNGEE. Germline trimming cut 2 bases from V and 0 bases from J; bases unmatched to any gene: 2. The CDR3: CASSVSGGSYEQYF. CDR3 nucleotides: TGTGCCAGCAGCGTTTCAGGGGGCTCCTACGAGCAGTACTTC.

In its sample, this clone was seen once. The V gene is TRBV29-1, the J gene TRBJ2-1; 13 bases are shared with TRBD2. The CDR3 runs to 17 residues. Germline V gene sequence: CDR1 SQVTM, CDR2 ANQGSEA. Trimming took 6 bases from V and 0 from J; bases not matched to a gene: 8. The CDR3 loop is CSVLGTSGAISYNEQFF. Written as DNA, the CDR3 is TGCAGCGTCCTCGGGACTAGCGGGGCCATCTCCTACAATGAGCAGTTCTTC.

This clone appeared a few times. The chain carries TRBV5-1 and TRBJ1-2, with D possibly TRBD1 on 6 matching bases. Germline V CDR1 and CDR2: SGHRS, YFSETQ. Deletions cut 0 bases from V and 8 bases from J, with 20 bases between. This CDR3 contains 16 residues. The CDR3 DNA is TGCGCCAGCAGCTTGGGCGGAACACAGGGAAGTTTGGGCTACACCTTC. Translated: CASSLGGTQGSLGYTF.

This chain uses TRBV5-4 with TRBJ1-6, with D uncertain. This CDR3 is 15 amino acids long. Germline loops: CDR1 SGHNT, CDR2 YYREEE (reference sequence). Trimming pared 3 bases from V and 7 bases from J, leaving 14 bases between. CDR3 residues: CASSWTSAINSPLHF. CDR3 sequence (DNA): TGTGCCAGCAGCTGGACCTCCGCGATCAATTCACCCCTCCACTTT.

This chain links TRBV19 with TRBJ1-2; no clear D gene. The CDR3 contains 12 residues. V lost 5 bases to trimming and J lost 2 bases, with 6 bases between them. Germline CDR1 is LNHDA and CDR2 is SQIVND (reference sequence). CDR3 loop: CASSLRNYGYTF. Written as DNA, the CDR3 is TGTGCCAGTAGTCTAAGGAACTATGGCTACACCTTC. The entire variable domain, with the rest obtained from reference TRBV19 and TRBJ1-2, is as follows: DGGITQSPKYLFRKEGQNVTLSCEQNLNHDAMYWYRQDPGQGLRLIYYSQIVNDFQKGDIAEGYSVSREKKESFPLTVTSAQKNPTAFYLCASSLRNYGYTFGSGTRLTVV.

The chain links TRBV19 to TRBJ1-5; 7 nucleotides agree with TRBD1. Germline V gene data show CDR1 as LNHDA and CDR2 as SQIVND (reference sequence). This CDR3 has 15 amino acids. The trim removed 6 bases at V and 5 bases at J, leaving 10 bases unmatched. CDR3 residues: CASSQGTALDQPQHF. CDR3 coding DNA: TGTGCCAGTAGCCAGGGGACAGCCCTCGATCAGCCCCAGCATTTT.

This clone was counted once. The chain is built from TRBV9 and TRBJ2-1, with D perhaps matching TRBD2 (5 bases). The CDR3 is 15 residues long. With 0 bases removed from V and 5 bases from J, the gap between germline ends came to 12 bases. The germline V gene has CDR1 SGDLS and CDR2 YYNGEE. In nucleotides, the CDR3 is TGTGCCAGCAGCGTAGTTGGCGGGCCTAACAATGAGCAGTTCTTC. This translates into CASSVVGGPNNEQFF.

CDR3 loop: CASRTSALTNEKLFF. CDR3 DNA sequence: TGTGCCAGCAGGACCTCAGCTCTAACTAATGAAAAACTGTTTTTT. This chain uses TRBV6-5 with TRBJ1-4; no clear D. Germline lookup yields CDR1 MNHEY and CDR2 SVGAGI. With 6 bases removed from V and 1 base from J, the gap between germline ends came to 12 bases. The CDR3 consists of 15 residues.

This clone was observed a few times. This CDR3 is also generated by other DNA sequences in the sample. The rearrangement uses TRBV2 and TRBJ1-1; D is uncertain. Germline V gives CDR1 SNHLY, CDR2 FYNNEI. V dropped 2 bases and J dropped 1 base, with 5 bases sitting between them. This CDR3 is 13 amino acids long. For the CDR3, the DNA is TGTGCCAGCAGTGAACTTGAGAACACTGAAGCTTTCTTT. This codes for CASSELENTEAFF.

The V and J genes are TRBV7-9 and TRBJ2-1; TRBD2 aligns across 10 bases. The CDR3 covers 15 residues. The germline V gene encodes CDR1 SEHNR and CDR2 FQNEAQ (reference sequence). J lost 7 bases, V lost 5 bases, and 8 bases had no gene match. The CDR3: CASSRLAGVGNEQFF. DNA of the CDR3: TGTGCCAGCAGCCGCCTAGCGGGGGTAGGGAATGAGCAGTTCTTC.

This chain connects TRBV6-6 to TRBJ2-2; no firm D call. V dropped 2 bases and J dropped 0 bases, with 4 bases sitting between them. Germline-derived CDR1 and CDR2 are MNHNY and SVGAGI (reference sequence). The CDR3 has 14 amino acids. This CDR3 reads CASSYIANTGELFF. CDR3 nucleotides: TGTGCCAGCAGTTACATTGCGAACACCGGGGAGCTGTTTTTT.

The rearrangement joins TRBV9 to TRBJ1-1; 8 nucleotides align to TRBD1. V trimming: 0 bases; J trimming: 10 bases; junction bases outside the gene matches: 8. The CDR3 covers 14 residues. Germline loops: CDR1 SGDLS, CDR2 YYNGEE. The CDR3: CASSVVAGGAGAFF. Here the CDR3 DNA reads TGTGCCAGCAGCGTAGTGGCAGGGGGCGCGGGAGCTTTCTTT.

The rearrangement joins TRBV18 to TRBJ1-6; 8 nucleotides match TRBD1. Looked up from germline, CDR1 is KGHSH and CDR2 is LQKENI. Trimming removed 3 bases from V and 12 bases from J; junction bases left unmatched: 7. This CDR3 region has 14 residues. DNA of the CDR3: TGTGCCAGCTCACCGGAGGATGACAGGGGACCCCTCCACTTT. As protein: CASSPEDDRGPLHF. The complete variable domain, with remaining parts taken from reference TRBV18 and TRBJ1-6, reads NAGVMQNPRHLVRRRGQEARLRCSPMKGHSHVYWYRQLPEEGLKFMVYLQKENIIDESGMPKERFSAEFPKEGPSILRIQQVVRGDSAAYFCASSPEDDRGPLHFGNGTRLTVT.

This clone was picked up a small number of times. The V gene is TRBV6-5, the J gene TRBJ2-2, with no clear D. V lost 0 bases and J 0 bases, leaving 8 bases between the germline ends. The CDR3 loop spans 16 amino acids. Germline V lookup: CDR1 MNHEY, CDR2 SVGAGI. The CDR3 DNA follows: TGTGCCAGCAGTTACTCGAAGCGAACGAACACCGGGGAGCTGTTTTTT. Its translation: CASSYSKRTNTGELFF.

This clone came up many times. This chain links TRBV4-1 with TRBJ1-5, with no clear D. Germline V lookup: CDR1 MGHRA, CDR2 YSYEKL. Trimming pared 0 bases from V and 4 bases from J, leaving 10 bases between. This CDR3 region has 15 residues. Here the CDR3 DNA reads TGCGCCAGCAGCCAAGATGGCGGGGAAAATCAGCCCCAGCATTTT. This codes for CASSQDGGENQPQHF.

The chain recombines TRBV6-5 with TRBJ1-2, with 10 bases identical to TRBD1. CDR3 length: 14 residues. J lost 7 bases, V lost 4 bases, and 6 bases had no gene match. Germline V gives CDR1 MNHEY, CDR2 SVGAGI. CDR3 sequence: CASSSRDRGFGYTF. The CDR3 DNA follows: TGTGCCAGCAGTTCAAGGGACAGGGGATTTGGCTACACCTTC.

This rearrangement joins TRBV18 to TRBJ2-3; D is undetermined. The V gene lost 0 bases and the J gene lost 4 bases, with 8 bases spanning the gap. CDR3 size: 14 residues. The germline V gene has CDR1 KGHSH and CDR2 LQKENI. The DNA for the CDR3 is TGTGCCAGCTCACCACCGCCCGCCCCAGATACGCAGTATTTT. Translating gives CASSPPPAPDTQYF.

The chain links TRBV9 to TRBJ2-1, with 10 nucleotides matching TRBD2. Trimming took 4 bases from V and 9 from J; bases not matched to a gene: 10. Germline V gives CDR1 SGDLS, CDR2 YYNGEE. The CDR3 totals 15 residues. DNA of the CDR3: TGTGCCAGCAGCTCTACAACTAGCGGGGTTGGTGAGCAGTTCTTC. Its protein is CASSSTTSGVGEQFF.

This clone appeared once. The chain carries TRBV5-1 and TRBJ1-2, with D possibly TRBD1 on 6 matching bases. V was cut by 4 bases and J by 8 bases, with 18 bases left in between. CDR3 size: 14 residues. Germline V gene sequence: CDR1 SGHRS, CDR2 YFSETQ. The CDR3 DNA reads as TGCGCCAGCAGCGACGAACCGGGACAACTAGGCTACACCTTC. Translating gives CASSDEPGQLGYTF.

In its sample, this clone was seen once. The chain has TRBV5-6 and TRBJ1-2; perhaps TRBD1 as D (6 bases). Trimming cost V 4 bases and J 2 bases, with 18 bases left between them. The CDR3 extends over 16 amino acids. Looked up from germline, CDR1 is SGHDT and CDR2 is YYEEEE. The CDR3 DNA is TGTGCCAGCAGCCCTGGAGATCCGGGGGCCAACTATGGCTACACCTTC. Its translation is CASSPGDPGANYGYTF.

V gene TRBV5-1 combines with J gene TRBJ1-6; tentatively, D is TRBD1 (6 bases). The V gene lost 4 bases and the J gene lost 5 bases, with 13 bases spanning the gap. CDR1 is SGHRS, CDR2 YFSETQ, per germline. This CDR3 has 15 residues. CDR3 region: CASSLGGGDNSPLHF. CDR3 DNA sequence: TGCGCCAGCAGCCTTGGAGGGGGAGATAATTCACCCCTCCACTTT.

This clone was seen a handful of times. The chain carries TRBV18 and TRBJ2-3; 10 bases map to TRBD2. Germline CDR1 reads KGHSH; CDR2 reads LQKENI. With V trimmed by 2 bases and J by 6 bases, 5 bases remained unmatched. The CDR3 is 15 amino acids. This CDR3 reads CASSPFPSGGDTQYF. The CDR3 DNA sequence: TGTGCCAGCTCACCATTCCCTAGCGGGGGCGATACGCAGTATTTT.

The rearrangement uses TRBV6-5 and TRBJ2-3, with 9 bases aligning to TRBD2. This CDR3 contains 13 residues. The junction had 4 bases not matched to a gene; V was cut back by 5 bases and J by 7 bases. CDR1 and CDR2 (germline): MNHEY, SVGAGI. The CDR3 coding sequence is TGTGCCAGCAGTCTTCTAGCGGGAAATACGCAGTATTTT. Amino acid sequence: CASSLLAGNTQYF.

CDR3 DNA sequence: TGTGCCAGCAGTGAGGTACCGAGCAAGGCGACCCAGTACTTC. It translates to CASSEVPSKATQYF. The chain uses TRBV2 and TRBJ2-5, with D unclear. Trimming cost V 3 bases and J 7 bases, with 15 bases left between them. Germline-derived CDR1 and CDR2 are SNHLY and FYNNEI. The CDR3 covers 14 residues.

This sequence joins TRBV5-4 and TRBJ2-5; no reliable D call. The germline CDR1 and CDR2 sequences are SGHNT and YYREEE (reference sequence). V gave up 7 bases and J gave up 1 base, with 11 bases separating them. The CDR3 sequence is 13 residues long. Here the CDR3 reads CASQPITQETQYF. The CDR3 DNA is TGTGCCAGCCAACCTATTACCCAAGAGACCCAGTACTTC.

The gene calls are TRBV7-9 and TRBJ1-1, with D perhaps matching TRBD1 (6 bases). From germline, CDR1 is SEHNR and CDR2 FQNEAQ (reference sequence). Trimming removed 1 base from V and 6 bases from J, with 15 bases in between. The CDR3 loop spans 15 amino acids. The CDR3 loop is CASSLGRDNGPEAFF. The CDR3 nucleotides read TGTGCCAGCAGCTTAGGTCGGGACAATGGACCTGAAGCTTTCTTT.

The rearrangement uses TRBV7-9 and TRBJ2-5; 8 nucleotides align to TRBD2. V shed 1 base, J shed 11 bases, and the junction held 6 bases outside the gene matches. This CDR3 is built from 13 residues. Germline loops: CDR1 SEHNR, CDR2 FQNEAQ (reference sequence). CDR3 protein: CASSLGSGVEQYF. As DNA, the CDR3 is TGTGCCAGCAGCTTAGGTAGCGGGGTGGAGCAGTACTTC.